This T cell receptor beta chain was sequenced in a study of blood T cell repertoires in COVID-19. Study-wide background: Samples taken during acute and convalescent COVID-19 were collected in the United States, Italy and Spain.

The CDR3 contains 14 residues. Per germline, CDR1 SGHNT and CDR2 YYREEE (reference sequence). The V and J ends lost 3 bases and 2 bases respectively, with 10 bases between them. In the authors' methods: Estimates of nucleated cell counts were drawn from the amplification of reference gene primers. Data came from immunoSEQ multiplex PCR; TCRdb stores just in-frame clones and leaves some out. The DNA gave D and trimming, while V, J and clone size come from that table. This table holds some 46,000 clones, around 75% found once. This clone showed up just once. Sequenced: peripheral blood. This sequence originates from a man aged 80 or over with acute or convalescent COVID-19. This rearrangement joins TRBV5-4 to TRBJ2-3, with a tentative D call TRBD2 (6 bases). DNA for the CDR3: TGTGCCAGCAGCTCCGGGGGACTCACAGATACGCAGTATTTT. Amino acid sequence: CASSSGGLTDTQYF. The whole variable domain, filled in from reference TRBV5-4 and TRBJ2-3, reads ETGVTQSPTHLIKTRGQQVTLRCSSQSGHNTVSWYQQALGQGPQFIFQYYREEENGRGNFPPRFSGLQFPNYSSELNVNALELDDSALYLCASSSGGLTDTQYFGPGTRLTVL.